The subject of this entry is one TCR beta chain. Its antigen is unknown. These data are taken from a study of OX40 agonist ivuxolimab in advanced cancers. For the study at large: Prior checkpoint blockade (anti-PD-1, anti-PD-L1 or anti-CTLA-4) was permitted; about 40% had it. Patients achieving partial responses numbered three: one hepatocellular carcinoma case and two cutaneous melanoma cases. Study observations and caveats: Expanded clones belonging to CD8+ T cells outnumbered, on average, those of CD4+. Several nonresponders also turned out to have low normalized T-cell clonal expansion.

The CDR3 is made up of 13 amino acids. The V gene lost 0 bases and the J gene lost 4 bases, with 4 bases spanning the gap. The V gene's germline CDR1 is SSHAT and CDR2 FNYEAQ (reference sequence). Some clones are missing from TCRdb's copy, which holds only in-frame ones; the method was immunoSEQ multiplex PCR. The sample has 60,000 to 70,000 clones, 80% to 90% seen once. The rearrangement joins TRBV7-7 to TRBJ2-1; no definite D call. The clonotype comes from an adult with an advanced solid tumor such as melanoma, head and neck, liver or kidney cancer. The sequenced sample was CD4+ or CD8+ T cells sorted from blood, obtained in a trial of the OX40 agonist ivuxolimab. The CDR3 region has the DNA TGTGCCAGCAGCTTAGCACAGTACAATGAGCAGTTCTTC. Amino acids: CASSLAQYNEQFF.